The rows below give T cell receptor beta chains drawn from one sample of a study of beta chain features in type 1 diabetes. Here immunoSEQ multiplex PCR was the method, and the copy in TCRdb shows in-frame clones only, minus some. The table has 250,000 to 350,000 clones, around 13% seen once. The sequencing sample was made of central memory CD4+ T cells from blood. Receptor source: a man aged 30 to 39 in good health. Each CDR3 is given with its conserved first and last residue. D genes are given only for firm matches. A clone size is listed for some rows: how often the clone was seen (once, few, many), or a class if it is expanded.

>NA|TRBV6-6|TRBJ1-1|NA
TGTGCCGCCACTTCCGCGGGCATTGAAGCTTTCTTT
CAATSAGIEAFF
>NA|TRBV2|TRBJ1-6|NA
TGTGCCAGCAGACCGGCGGAGGGGAGTTCACCCCTCCACTTT
CASRPAEGSSPLHF
>NA|TRBV6-5|TRBJ2-3|few
TGTGCCAGCAGTTACGGGCGAGACTTTGCGGCAGATACGCAGTATTTT
CASSYGRDFAADTQYF
>NA|TRBV6-5|TRBJ2-7|NA
TGTGCCAGCGTACCGGGACGGACAAACTCCTACGAGCAGTACTTC
CASVPGRTNSYEQYF
>NA|TRBV7-7|TRBJ1-3|NA
TGCGCCAGCAGCCACACCTCTGGAAACACCATATATTTT
CASSHTSGNTIYF
>TRBD1|TRBV10-3|TRBJ1-3|NA
TGTGCCATCAGTGACCTGGTTGGAGATCGTGTTTCAGGGGGGCAATCTGGAAACACCATATATTTT
CAISDLVGDRVSGGQSGNTIYF
>TRBD1|TRBV19|TRBJ1-2|few
TGTGCCAGTAGTCCCTGGGGGACAGGCATAGCCTACACCTTC
CASSPWGTGIAYTF
>NA|TRBV7-2|TRBJ2-1|many
TGTGCCAGCAGCTACCGGGTAGGAGAGCAGTTCTTC
CASSYRVGEQFF
>TRBD2|TRBV9|TRBJ2-1|few
TGTGCCAGCAGCGTAACTAGTGGCGGGAGAGGTTTCAATGAGCAGTTCTTC
CASSVTSGGRGFNEQFF
>NA|TRBV18|TRBJ1-1|few
TGTGCCAGCTCACAGGGTTCCGACACTGAAGCTTTCTTT
CASSQGSDTEAFF
>TRBD2|TRBV27|TRBJ2-1|NA
TGTGCCAGCAGTCCGCTAGCGGGAGGCGACTACAATGAGCAGTTCTTC
CASSPLAGGDYNEQFF
>NA|TRBV7-2|TRBJ2-1|few
TGTGCCAGCAACCGGAGGAGGGGAGCCGAGCAGTTCTTC
CASNRRRGAEQFF
>NA|TRBV5-4|TRBJ2-5|NA
TGTGCCAGCAGCTTACAAGGGGCCCGGAGGACCCAGTACTTC
CASSLQGARRTQYF
>TRBD1|TRBV30|TRBJ2-6|few
TGTGCCTGGATTGGACAGGGTATTAGTTCTGGGGCCAACGTCCTGACTTTC
CAWIGQGISSGANVLTF
>NA|TRBV9|TRBJ1-2|NA
TGTGCCAGCAGCGTAGCTACGGGGCGGAATAACTATGGCTACACCTTC
CASSVATGRNNYGYTF
>NA|TRBV7-9|TRBJ2-3|few
TGTGCCAGCAGCTTAGCGGGTAGCACAGATACGCAGTATTTT
CASSLAGSTDTQYF
>TRBD2|TRBV4-2|TRBJ2-3|few
TGTGCCAGCAGCCAAGGGGAGGGGACAGATACGCAGTATTTT
CASSQGEGTDTQYF
>NA|TRBV7-6|TRBJ2-7|few
TGTGCCAGCAGCTTAGCGCTAACGGGCGAGCAGTACTTC
CASSLALTGEQYF
>NA|TRBV15|TRBJ2-1|many
TGTGCCACCAGCAGTTGGAGCAATGAGCAGTTCTTC
CATSSWSNEQFF
>TRBD1|TRBV6-5|TRBJ2-7|few
TGTGCCAGCAGTTACCTTGACAGGGCCGAGCAGTACTTC
CASSYLDRAEQYF
>NA|TRBV30|TRBJ2-5|NA
TGTGCCTGGAGTGTACTACTCCAAGAGACCCAGTACTTC
CAWSVLLQETQYF
>NA|TRBV5-4|TRBJ1-1|NA
TGTGCCAGCAGCTTCACCGAGGGTATGAACACTGAAGCTTTCTTT
CASSFTEGMNTEAFF
>NA|TRBV9|TRBJ2-6|few
TGTGCCAGCAGGGGGGCTGGGGCCAACGTCCTGACTTTC
CASRGAGANVLTF
>TRBD1|TRBV4-1|TRBJ1-4|NA
TGCGCCAGCAGCCAAGGGACAGGGCTCGGAAAACTGTTTTTT
CASSQGTGLGKLFF
>NA|TRBV19|TRBJ2-3|few
TGTGCCAGTAGTCCTCGGGGGGATACGCAGTATTTT
CASSPRGDTQYF
>NA|TRBV19|TRBJ2-5|few
TGTGCCAGTAGTATCGAGGGGAAAGGGACCCAGTACTTC
CASSIEGKGTQYF
>NA|TRBV11-2|TRBJ1-5|few
TGTGCCAGCAGCTTGTCAAGCCAGAGGCAGCCCCAGCATTTT
CASSLSSQRQPQHF
>NA|TRBV7-3|TRBJ2-1|NA
TGTGCCAGCAGCCCCCAGCGGGATGAGCAGTTCTTC
CASSPQRDEQFF
>TRBD2|TRBV7-9|TRBJ2-3|NA
TGTGCCAGCAGCTCTACCCGTGGACTAGCGGGGGGAGTAGATACGCAGTATTTT
CASSSTRGLAGGVDTQYF
>NA|TRBV7-2|TRBJ1-2|few
TGTGCCAGCACCCCGGCCGGGGCTGACTATGGCTACACCTTC
CASTPAGADYGYTF